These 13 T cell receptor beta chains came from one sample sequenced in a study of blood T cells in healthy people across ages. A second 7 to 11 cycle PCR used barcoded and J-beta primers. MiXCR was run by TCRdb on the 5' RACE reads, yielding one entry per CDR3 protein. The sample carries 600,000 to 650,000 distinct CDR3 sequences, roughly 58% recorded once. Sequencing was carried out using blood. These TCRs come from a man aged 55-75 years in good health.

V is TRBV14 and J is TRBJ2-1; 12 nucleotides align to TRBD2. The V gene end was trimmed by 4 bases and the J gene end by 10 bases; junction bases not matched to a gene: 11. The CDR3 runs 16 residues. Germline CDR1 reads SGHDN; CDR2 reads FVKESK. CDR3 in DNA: TGTGCCAGCAGCCTTTGGACTAGCGGGGCCATGAAGGAGCAGTTCTTC. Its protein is CASSLWTSGAMKEQFF.

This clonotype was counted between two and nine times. The CDR3 nucleotides are TGTGCCAGCAGGGTGCGGGCTCTATCTTCAGATACGCAGTATTTT. Protein: CASRVRALSSDTQYF. This rearrangement joins TRBV12-3 or TRBV12-4 to TRBJ2-3, with D maybe TRBD2 (5 bases). This CDR3 is 15 amino acids long. V was cut by 6 bases and J by 4 bases, with 17 bases left in between.

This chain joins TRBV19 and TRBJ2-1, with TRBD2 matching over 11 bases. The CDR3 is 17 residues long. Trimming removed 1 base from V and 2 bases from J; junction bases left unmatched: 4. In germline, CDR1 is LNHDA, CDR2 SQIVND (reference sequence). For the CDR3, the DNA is TGTGCCAGTAGTATAGTCCCACTAGCGGGAGCCTACAATGAGCAGTTCTTC. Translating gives CASSIVPLAGAYNEQFF. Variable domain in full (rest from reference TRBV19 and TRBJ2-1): DGGITQSPKYLFRKEGQNVTLSCEQNLNHDAMYWYRQDPGQGLRLIYYSQIVNDFQKGDIAEGYSVSREKKESFPLTVTSAQKNPTAFYLCASSIVPLAGAYNEQFFGPGTRLTVL.

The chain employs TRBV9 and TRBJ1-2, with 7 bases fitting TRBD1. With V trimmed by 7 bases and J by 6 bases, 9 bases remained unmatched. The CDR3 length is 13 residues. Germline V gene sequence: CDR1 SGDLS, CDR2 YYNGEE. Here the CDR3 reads CASARQGGDGYTF. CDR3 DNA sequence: TGTGCCAGCGCACGACAGGGTGGAGATGGCTACACCTTC.

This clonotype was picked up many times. CDR3 bases: TGCGCCAGCAGCCAACTACCCCCGGAGACCCAGTACTTC. Amino acid sequence: CASSQLPPETQYF. The rearrangement uses TRBV4-1 and TRBJ2-5; D not resolved. CDR3 size: 13 residues. Germline values: CDR1 MGHRA, CDR2 YSYEKL. V lost 2 bases and J lost 5, with 9 bases in between.

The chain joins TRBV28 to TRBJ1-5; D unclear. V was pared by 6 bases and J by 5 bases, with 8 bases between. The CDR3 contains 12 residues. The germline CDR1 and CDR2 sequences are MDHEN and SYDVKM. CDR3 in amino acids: CASRERDQPQHF. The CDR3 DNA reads TGTGCCAGCAGGGAACGGGATCAGCCCCAGCATTTT.

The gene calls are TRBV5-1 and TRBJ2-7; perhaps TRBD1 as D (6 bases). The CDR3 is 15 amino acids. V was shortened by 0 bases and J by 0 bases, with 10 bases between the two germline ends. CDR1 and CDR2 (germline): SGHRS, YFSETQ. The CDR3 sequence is CASSLGDMVSYEQYF. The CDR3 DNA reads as TGCGCCAGCAGCTTGGGGGACATGGTCTCCTACGAGCAGTACTTC. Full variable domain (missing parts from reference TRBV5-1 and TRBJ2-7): KAGVTQTPRYLIKTRGQQVTLSCSPISGHRSVSWYQQTPGQGLQFLFEYFSETQRNKGNFPGRFSGRQFSNSRSEMNVSTLELGDSALYLCASSLGDMVSYEQYFGPGTRLTVT.

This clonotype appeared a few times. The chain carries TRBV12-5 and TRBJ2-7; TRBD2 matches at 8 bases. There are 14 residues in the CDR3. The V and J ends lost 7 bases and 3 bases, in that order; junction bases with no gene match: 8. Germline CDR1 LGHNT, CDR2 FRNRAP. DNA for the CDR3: TGTGCTAGTGTCGGAACTAGCGGAGACTACGAGCAGTACTTC. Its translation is CASVGTSGDYEQYF.

CDR3 residues: CASGVTAPQETQYF. The CDR3 DNA reads TGTGCCAGCGGAGTGACAGCCCCACAAGAGACCCAGTACTTC. The chain joins TRBV2 to TRBJ2-5; a weak D match, TRBD1 (5 bases). Per the germline V gene, CDR1 is SNHLY and CDR2 is FYNNEI. The V gene lost 8 bases and the J gene lost 2 bases, with 15 bases spanning the gap. The length of the CDR3 is 14 residues.

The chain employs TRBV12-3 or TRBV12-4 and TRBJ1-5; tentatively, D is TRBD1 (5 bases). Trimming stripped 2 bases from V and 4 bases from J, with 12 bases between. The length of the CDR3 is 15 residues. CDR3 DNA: TGTGCCAGCAGTTTACCCGGGACCCCAAATCAGCCCCAGCATTTT. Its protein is CASSLPGTPNQPQHF.

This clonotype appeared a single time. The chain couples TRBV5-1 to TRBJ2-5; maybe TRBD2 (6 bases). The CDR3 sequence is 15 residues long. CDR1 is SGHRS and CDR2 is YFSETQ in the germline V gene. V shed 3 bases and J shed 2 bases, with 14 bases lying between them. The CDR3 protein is CASSSSGTLQETQYF. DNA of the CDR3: TGCGCCAGCAGCTCCTCCGGGACTCTTCAAGAGACCCAGTACTTC.

The DNA for the CDR3 is TGTGCCAGCAGCTTTCGCCCGGGTCAAGAGACCCAGTACTTC. This gives the protein CASSFRPGQETQYF. The gene calls are TRBV7-9 and TRBJ2-5; D remains ambiguous. Deletions cut 3 bases from V and 2 bases from J, with 10 bases between. The CDR3 extends over 14 amino acids. Germline CDR1 SEHNR, CDR2 FQNEAQ (reference sequence). The whole variable domain, remainder taken from reference TRBV7-9 and TRBJ2-5, is DTGVSQNPRHKITKRGQNVTFRCDPISEHNRLYWYRQTLGQGPEFLTYFQNEAQLEKSRLLSDRFSAERPKGSFSTLEIQRTEQGDSAMYLCASSFRPGQETQYFGPGTRLLVL.

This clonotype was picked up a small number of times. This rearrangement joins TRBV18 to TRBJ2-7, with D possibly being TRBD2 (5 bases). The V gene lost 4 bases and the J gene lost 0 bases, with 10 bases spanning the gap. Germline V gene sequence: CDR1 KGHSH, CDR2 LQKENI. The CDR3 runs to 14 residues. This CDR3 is CASSLFGSSYEQYF. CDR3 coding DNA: TGTGCCAGCTCACTGTTTGGGAGCTCCTACGAGCAGTACTTC.